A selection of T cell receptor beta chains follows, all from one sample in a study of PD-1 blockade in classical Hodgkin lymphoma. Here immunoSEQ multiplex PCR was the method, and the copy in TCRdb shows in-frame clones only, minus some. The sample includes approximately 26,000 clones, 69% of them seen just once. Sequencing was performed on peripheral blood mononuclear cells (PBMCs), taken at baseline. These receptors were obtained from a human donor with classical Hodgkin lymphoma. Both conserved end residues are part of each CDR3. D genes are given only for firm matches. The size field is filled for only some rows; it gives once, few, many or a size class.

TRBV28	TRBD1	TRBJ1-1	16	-	CASSPPGQGAEGEAFF	TGTGCCAGCAGTCCCCCGGGACAGGGGGCGGAGGGTGAAGCTTTCTTT
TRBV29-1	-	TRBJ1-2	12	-	CSVDFGGLGYTF	TGCAGCGTTGATTTTGGGGGGCTGGGCTACACCTTC
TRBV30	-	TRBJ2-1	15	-	CATHPRESLYNEQFF	TGTGCCACACACCCCCGGGAATCACTCTACAATGAGCAGTTCTTC
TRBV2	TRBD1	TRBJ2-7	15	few	CASSMGQPDSYEQYF	TGTGCCAGTTCTATGGGACAGCCAGACTCCTACGAGCAGTACTTC
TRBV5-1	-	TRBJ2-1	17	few	CASSRGGRGPLYNEQFF	TGCGCCAGCAGCAGGGGAGGGAGGGGGCCCCTCTACAATGAGCAGTTCTTC
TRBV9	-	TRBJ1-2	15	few	CASGGSSHTNYGYTF	TGTGCCAGCGGGGGATCGAGTCATACTAACTATGGCTACACCTTC
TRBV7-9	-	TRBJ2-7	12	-	CASSPHSYEQYF	TGTGCCAGCAGCCCGCATTCCTACGAGCAGTACTTC
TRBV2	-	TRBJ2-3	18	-	CASSVSPDTFWGTDTQYF	TGTGCCAGCAGTGTTTCCCCTGACACCTTTTGGGGCACAGATACGCAGTATTTT
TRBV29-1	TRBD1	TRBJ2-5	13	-	CSVGQGARETQYF	TGCAGCGTGGGACAGGGGGCCAGGGAGACCCAGTACTTC
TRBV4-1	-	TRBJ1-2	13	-	CASSLRGGYGYTF	TGCGCCAGCAGCCTTAGGGGTGGCTATGGCTACACCTTC
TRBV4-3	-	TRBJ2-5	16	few	CASSQDGQGRQETQYF	TGCGCCAGCAGCCAAGATGGGCAGGGACGCCAAGAGACCCAGTACTTC
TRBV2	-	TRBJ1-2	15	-	CASSALDSYHYGYTF	TGTGCCAGCAGTGCTCTGGACAGCTATCACTATGGCTACACCTTC
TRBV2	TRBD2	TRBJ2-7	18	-	CASSEILGGRGKAYEQYF	TGTGCCAGCAGTGAAATCCTGGGCGGGAGGGGGAAAGCCTACGAGCAGTACTTC
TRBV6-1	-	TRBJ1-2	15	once	CASSDAGAWDYGYTF	TGTGCCAGCAGTGATGCGGGGGCTTGGGACTATGGCTACACCTTC
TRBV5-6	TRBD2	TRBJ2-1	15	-	CASSPGGAGGNEQFF	TGTGCCAGCAGCCCCGGGGGGGCGGGGGGCAATGAGCAGTTCTTC
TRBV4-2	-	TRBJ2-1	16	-	CASSQDRGAPPNEQFF	TGTGCCAGCAGCCAAGACAGGGGGGCCCCCCCCAATGAGCAGTTCTTC
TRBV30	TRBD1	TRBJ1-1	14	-	CAGQIRGMNTEAFF	TGTGCCGGACAAATCAGGGGGATGAACACTGAAGCTTTCTTT
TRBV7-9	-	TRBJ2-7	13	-	CASSPGRRDEQYF	TGTGCCAGCAGCCCCGGACGGAGAGACGAGCAGTACTTC
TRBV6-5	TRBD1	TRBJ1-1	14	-	CASSRTGGGTEAFF	TGTGCCAGCAGCCGGACAGGGGGAGGAACTGAAGCTTTCTTT
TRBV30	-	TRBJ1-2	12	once	CAWSVRGDGYTF	TGTGCCTGGAGTGTACGGGGTGATGGCTACACCTTC
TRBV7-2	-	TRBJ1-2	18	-	CASSLVSTGGSLWYGYTF	TGTGCCAGCAGCTTAGTGTCTACCGGGGGCAGTCTCTGGTATGGCTACACCTTC
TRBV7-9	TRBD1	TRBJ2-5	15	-	CASSLTTGVGETQYF	TGTGCCAGCAGCTTAACGACAGGGGTGGGGGAGACCCAGTACTTC
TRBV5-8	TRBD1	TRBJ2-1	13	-	CASSPGQYNEQFF	TGTGCCAGCAGCCCGGGACAGTACAATGAGCAGTTCTTC
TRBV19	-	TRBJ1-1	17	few	CASSSGLKGRENTEAFF	TGTGCCAGTAGTTCTGGCCTGAAGGGACGGGAGAACACTGAAGCTTTCTTT